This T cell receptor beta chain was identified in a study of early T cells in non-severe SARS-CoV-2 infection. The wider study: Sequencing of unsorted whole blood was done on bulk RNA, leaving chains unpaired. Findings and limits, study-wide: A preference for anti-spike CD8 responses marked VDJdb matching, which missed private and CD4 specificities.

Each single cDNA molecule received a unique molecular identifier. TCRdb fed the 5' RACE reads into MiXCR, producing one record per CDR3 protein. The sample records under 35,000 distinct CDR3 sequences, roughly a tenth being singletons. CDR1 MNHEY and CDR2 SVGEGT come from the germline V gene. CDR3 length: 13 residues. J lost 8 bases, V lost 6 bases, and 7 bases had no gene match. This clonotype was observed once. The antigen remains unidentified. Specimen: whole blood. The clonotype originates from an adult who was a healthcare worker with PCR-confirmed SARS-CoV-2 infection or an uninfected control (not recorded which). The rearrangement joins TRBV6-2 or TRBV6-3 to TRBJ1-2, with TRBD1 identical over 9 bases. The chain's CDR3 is CASSPGTGSGYTF. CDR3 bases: TGTGCCAGCAGCCCGGGGACAGGGAGCGGCTACACCTTC.